This T cell receptor beta chain was sequenced for a study of blood T cell repertoires in COVID-19. Trimming took off 2 bases at V and 5 bases at J, with 9 bases between the two ends. Germline V CDR1 and CDR2: SGHAT, FQNNGV. This CDR3 is built from 13 residues. Categorization into cohorts depended on clinical history that participants reported. Donors in Cohort 3 who had recovered were those with two negative PCRs, healthcare professional clearance, or resolution of their symptoms. How the authors handled the data: Estimated nucleated cell counts came from reference gene primer amplification. The data were produced by immunoSEQ multiplex PCR, yet TCRdb's version contains in-frame clones alone and is incomplete. V and J calls and clone size come straight from that table; D and trimming were deduced from the DNA. The sample consists of about 300,000 clones, about nine tenths of them appearing once. This clone has only one observation.

This clonotype was obtained from a man aged 25-40 years who had recovered from COVID-19. The sample comprised PBMCs or T cells enriched from blood (not recorded which). The rearrangement uses TRBV11-2 and TRBJ1-2; no firm D call. CDR3 in amino acids: CASSLSPGYGYTF. In nucleotides, the CDR3 is TGTGCCAGCAGCTTAAGCCCCGGGTATGGCTACACCTTC.